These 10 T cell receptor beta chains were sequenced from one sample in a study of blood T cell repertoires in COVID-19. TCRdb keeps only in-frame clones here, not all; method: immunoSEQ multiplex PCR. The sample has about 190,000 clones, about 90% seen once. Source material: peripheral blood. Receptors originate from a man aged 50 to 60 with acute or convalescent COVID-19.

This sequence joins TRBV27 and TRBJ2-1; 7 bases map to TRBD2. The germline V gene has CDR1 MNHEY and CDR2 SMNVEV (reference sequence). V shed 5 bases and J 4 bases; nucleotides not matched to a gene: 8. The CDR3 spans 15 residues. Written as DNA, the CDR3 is TGTGCCAGCAGTCCCCGGGCGGGAGCTTACAATGAGCAGTTCTTC. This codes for CASSPRAGAYNEQFF.

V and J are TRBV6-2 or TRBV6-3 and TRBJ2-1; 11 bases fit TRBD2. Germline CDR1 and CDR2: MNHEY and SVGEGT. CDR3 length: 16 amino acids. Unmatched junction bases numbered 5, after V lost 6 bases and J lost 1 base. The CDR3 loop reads CASSESSGRSYNEQFF. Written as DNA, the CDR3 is TGTGCCAGCAGCGAGTCTAGCGGGAGGTCCTACAATGAGCAGTTCTTC.

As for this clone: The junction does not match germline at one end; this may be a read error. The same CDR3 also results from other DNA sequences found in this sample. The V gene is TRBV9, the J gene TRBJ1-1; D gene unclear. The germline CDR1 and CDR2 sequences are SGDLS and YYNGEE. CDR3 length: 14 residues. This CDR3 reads CASSVAVRDTEAFF. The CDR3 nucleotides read TGTGCCAGTAGCGTAGCCGTGAGGGACACTGAAGCTTTCTTT.

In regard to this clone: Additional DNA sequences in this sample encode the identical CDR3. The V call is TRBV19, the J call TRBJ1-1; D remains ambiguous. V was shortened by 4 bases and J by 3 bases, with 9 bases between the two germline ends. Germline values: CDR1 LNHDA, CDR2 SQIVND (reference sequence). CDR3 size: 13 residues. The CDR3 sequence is CASSTQEDTEAFF. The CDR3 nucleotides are TGTGCCAGTAGTACCCAGGAAGACACTGAAGCTTTCTTT.

CDR3 in amino acids: CASSRGPQGGEQYV. CDR3 DNA sequence: TGTGCCAGCAGCCGGGGCCCTCAAGGGGGCGAGCAGTACGTC. The V gene is TRBV3-1 (or the pseudogene TRBV3-2), the J gene TRBJ2-7, with a possible D match to TRBD1 (6 bases). V was trimmed by 4 bases and J by 6 bases, leaving 16 bases between them. The CDR3 extends over 14 amino acids. CDR1 and CDR2 from the germline V gene are LGHDT and YNNKEL (reference sequence).

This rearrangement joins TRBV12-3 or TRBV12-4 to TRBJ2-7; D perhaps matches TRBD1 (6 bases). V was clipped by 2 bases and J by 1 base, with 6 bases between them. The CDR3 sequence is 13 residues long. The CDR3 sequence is CASSLRGSYEQYV. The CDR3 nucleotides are TGTGCCAGCAGTTTAAGGGGGTCCTACGAGCAGTACGTC.

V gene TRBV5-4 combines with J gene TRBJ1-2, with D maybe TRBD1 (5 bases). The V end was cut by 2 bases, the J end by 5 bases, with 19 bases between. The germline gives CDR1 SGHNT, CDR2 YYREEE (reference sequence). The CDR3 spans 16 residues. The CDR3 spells CASSFQGPGMAYGYTF. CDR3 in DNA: TGTGCCAGCAGCTTCCAAGGGCCAGGGATGGCTTATGGCTACACCTTC.

The CDR3 protein is CASSSDVTGSGNTIYF. CDR3 DNA sequence: TGCGCCAGCAGCTCAGATGTGACAGGGTCTGGAAACACCATATATTTT. V usage is TRBV5-1 and J usage is TRBJ1-3, with 7 bases aligning to TRBD1. The germline gives CDR1 SGHRS, CDR2 YFSETQ. V shed 3 bases, J shed 1 base, and the junction held 7 bases outside the gene matches. This CDR3 comprises 16 residues.

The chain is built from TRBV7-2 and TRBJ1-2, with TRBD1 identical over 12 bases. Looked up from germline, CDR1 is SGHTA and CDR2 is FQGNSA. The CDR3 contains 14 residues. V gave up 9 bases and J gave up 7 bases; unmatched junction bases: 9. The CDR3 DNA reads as TGTGCCAGTCGTAGGGACAGGGGGCGAAGTGGCTACACCTTC. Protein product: CASRRDRGRSGYTF.

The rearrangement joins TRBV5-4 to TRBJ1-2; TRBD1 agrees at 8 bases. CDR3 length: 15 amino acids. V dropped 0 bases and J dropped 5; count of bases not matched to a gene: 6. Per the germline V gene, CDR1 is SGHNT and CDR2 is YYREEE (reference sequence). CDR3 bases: TGTGCCAGCAGCTTGGGGCAGGGGGCGGAATATGGCTACACCTTC. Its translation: CASSLGQGAEYGYTF.